Detailed here is one T cell receptor beta chain. What it binds is unknown. The entry originates in a study of T-cell memory formation after mild COVID-19. Study-level background: Largely donor-specific sequence clusters came from a couple of donors.

This CDR3 has 16 amino acids. The V and J ends lost 6 bases and 5 bases, in that order; junction bases with no gene match: 13. General study findings and limits: From day 15 to 85, contracting clones were balanced between CD4 and CD8, whereas later expanders leaned toward CD4+. Some clones that responded turned up in pre-infection memory, which suggests that cross-reactive memory joined in.

cDNA libraries for TCR alpha and TCR beta, carrying sample barcodes and UMIs, came from 5'RACE with constant-segment primers. TCRdb reprocessed the 5' RACE reads with MiXCR, giving one entry per CDR3 protein. The sample consists of some 440,000 distinct CDR3 sequences, roughly 25% of them appearing once. Source material: PBMCs or a T cell subset sorted from them (not recorded which). This chain uses TRBV12-3 or TRBV12-4 with TRBJ2-1, with 7 bases lining up with TRBD2. This sequence was found in an adult woman who had mild COVID-19 (a few samples of this study predate the infection). Cell type and time point are not known. The CDR3 DNA follows: TGTGCCAGCAGCTCCTCGGAGGGACTAACAAACAATGAGCAGTTCTTC. Protein sequence: CASSSSEGLTNNEQFF.